Each of the 3 T cell receptor beta chains below was sequenced from the same sample in a study of blood T cell repertoires in COVID-19. Profiled with immunoSEQ multiplex PCR; TCRdb holds only in-frame clones, not every one. The sample carries approximately 210,000 clones, roughly four fifths recorded once. Sequencing was carried out using PBMCs or T cells enriched from blood (not recorded which). These receptors were obtained from a woman aged 60-75 years who had recovered from COVID-19.

The chain is built from TRBV3-1 (or the pseudogene TRBV3-2) and TRBJ2-1; D might be TRBD1 (5 bases). Germline lookup yields CDR1 LGHDT and CDR2 YNNKEL (reference sequence). V was clipped by 4 bases and J by 2 bases, with 18 bases between them. The CDR3 is 17 residues long. CDR3 DNA: TGTGCCAGCAGCCCCAAAACTCACAGGCAAGCCTACAATGAGCAGTTCTTC. It encodes CASSPKTHRQAYNEQFF.

The chain combines TRBV5-1 with TRBJ1-4; D is unresolved. V lost 0 bases and J lost 7, with 13 bases in between. Germline assignment: CDR1 SGHRS and CDR2 YFSETQ. The CDR3 sequence is 15 residues long. CDR3 protein: CASSLVAASVEKLFF. In nucleotides, the CDR3 is TGCGCCAGCAGCTTGGTAGCAGCCAGTGTTGAAAAACTGTTTTTT. Together with reference TRBV5-1 and TRBJ1-4, the CDR3 gives the full variable domain: KAGVTQTPRYLIKTRGQQVTLSCSPISGHRSVSWYQQTPGQGLQFLFEYFSETQRNKGNFPGRFSGRQFSNSRSEMNVSTLELGDSALYLCASSLVAASVEKLFFGSGTQLSVL.

The chain joins TRBV18 to TRBJ2-3; TRBD2 might be the D (5 bases). The germline V gene has CDR1 KGHSH and CDR2 LQKENI. This CDR3 spans 14 amino acids. Trimming shortened V by 6 bases and J by 5 bases, and 15 bases separated the two germline ends. CDR3: CASSRVQGIDTQYF. CDR3 in DNA: TGTGCCAGCTCGCGGGTCCAAGGAATAGATACGCAGTATTTT.